The present entry profiles one T cell receptor beta chain with its context. The data belong to a study of T cell responses to AZD1222 COVID-19 vaccine. Germline V gene lookup returns CDR1 SGHVS and CDR2 FQNEAQ. CDR3 length: 16 residues. Losses at the gene ends were 2 bases for V and 3 bases for J; bases not matched to a gene: 5. Clones were read by immunoSEQ multiplex PCR, and TCRdb kept only the in-frame ones, dropping some. Counted here are about 92,000 clones, 85% to 90% occurring once; the ten biggest clones make up about 28%. This clonotype was sampled from an adult in good health. Sequencing used peripheral blood, obtained on day 0 of AZD1222 vaccination. The chain has TRBV7-8 and TRBJ2-3, with 10 nucleotides matching TRBD1. The CDR3 loop reads CASSLRTGGETDTQYF. The DNA of the CDR3 is TGTGCCAGCAGCTTAAGGACAGGGGGTGAGACAGATACGCAGTATTTT.